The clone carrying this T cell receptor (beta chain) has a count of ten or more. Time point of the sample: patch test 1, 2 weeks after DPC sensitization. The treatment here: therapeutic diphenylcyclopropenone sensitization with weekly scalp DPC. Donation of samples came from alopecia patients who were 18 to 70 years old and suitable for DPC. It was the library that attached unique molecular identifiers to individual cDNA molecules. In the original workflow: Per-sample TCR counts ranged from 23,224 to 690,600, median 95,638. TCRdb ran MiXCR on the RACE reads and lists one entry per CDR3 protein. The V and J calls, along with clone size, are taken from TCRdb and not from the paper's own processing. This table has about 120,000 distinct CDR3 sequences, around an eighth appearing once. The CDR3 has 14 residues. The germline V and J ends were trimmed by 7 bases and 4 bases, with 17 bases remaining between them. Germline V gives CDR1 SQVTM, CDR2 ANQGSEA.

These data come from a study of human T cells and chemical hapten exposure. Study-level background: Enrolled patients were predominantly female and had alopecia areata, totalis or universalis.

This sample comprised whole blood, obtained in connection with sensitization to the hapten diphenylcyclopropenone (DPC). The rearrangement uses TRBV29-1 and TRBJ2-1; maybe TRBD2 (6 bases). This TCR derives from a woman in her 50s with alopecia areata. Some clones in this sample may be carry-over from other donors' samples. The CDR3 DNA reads TGCAGCGCATCACGTGCTAGCGAGTACAATGAGCAGTTCTTC. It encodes CSASRASEYNEQFF.